This T cell receptor beta chain was recorded in a study of prognosis after radiotherapy for stage I lung cancer. About the study: Oligometastatic NSCLC after surgical resection of the primary tumor was present in 4 or 5 patients, while newly diagnosed primary stage I lung tumors were present in 11 to 15.

This clonotype was recorded many times. The antigen is unknown. Trimming took 0 bases from V and 5 from J, leaving 12 bases between them. Per germline, CDR1 SGDLS and CDR2 YYNGEE. The CDR3 totals 15 residues. Genomic DNA served as the source from which two-round multiplex PCR generated TCR beta CDR3 amplicons. First-round PCR amplification was performed with primers specific to each TRBV and TRBJ gene. TCRdb recomputed calls from the multiplex PCR reads with MiXCR, one row per CDR3 protein. The sample gives around 17,000 distinct CDR3 sequences, about 18% of which show up once; less than 50% is in the top ten. Whole-study findings and limits: Patients who had metastases reportedly showed TRBV and TRBJ gene usage that varied from that of patients who did not. Samples before stereotactic body radiation therapy had more unique TCR clones (median approximately 9,600 versus 7,200).

The origin of this receptor is a donor aged 50 or older with non-small cell lung cancer. The sequencing here drew on PBMCs, taken before or after stereotactic body radiation therapy (not recorded which). The chain uses TRBV9 and TRBJ2-1, with D possibly being TRBD1 (6 bases). This CDR3 is CASSVEGHTDNEQFF. The CDR3 bases are TGTGCCAGCAGCGTAGAGGGACACACCGACAATGAGCAGTTCTTC. The full variable domain, its missing parts supplied by reference TRBV9 and TRBJ2-1, is DSGVTQTPKHLITATGQRVTLRCSPRSGDLSVYWYQQSLDQGLQFLIQYYNGEERAKGNILERFSAQQFPDLHSELNLSSLELGDSALYFCASSVEGHTDNEQFFGPGTRLTVL.